The T cell receptor (beta chain) under discussion was sequenced for a study of T cell responses to AZD1222 COVID-19 vaccine. Study-wide findings and caveats: Breadth and depth of Spike-specific TCRs rose after two AZD1222 doses. Seropositive status at baseline applied to only a handful of AZD1222 recipients.

V lost 1 base and J 5 bases, leaving 9 bases between the germline ends. The CDR3 totals 13 residues. CDR1 and CDR2 from the germline V gene are MNHEY and SVGAGI. Sequencing used immunoSEQ multiplex PCR; TCRdb keeps in-frame clones, though not all of them. This sample has 73,000 or so clones; 88% occur once, and the top ten carry about 20%. Comment on this clone: As yet, its antigen is unknown.

Sample: peripheral blood, taken on day 0 of AZD1222 vaccination. The receptor was isolated from an adult in good health. The rearrangement joins TRBV6-5 to TRBJ2-7; D may be TRBD1 (6 bases). The DNA for the CDR3 is TGTGCCAGCAGTTACTGGCAGGGGAACGAGCAGTACTTC. It yields the protein CASSYWQGNEQYF.